This entry lists 3 T cell receptor beta chains sequenced from one sample in a study of cytomegalovirus exposure and HLA in healthy donors. PCR was performed using 60 Vbeta and 13 Jbeta primers. Sequencing was performed with immunoSEQ multiplex PCR; in TCRdb, only in-frame clones are kept and a portion is missing. The table has about 180,000 clones, 72% seen once; the top ten hold 2% to 3%. The specimen sequenced was PBMCs. The receptors originated from a human donor in good health.

This chain connects TRBV7-8 to TRBJ1-5, with D unresolved. V gave up 5 bases and J gave up 0 bases, with 17 bases separating them. Germline lookup yields CDR1 SGHVS and CDR2 FQNEAQ. The CDR3 has 17 amino acids. The CDR3 region has the DNA TGTGCCAGCAGCGGACGTACGGCGGGGTATAGCAATCAGCCCCAGCATTTT. This codes for CASSGRTAGYSNQPQHF.

The chain joins TRBV19 to TRBJ1-1; 9 nucleotides line up with TRBD1. This CDR3 region has 14 residues. V shed 4 bases and J 1 base; nucleotides not matched to a gene: 1. Germline V CDR1 and CDR2: LNHDA, SQIVND (reference sequence). CDR3 residues: CASSKGQGNTEAFF. CDR3 nucleotides: TGTGCCAGTAGTAAGGGACAGGGGAACACTGAAGCTTTCTTT.

There are a few counts of this clone. DNA for the CDR3: TGTGCCAGCAGTCCGCTAGCGGGTGGGGAGACCCAGTACTTC. It translates to CASSPLAGGETQYF. This sequence joins TRBV27 and TRBJ2-5; 8 nucleotides line up with TRBD2. V lost 5 bases and J lost 5; bases outside the gene matches: 7. The germline V gene has CDR1 MNHEY and CDR2 SMNVEV (reference sequence). The CDR3 spans 14 residues.